The 10 T cell receptor beta chains presented below share a single source sample, sequenced in a study of T cell responses to AZD1222 COVID-19 vaccine. The assay was immunoSEQ multiplex PCR, and TCRdb's table has in-frame clones only and misses some. Here the sample spans some 150,000 clones, around 88% being singletons. The sequenced sample was peripheral blood, obtained on day 0 of AZD1222 vaccination. All receptors come from an adult in good health.

This sequence joins TRBV5-4 and TRBJ2-1, with a possible D match to TRBD1 (6 bases). The CDR3 sequence is 15 residues long. Trimming cost V 0 bases and J 1 base, with 8 bases left between them. Germline V gene data show CDR1 as SGHNT and CDR2 as YYREEE (reference sequence). Here the CDR3 DNA reads TGTGCCAGCAGCTTGGATCAGGGGTCCTACAATGAGCAGTTCTTC. This encodes CASSLDQGSYNEQFF.

This clone was picked up a small number of times. The chain carries TRBV5-4 and TRBJ2-3; the match to TRBD2 covers 13 bases. Germline assignment: CDR1 SGHNT and CDR2 YYREEE (reference sequence). This CDR3 comprises 17 residues. The trim removed 5 bases at V and 0 bases at J, leaving 6 bases unmatched. CDR3 region: CASRRGLAGASTDTQYF. DNA for the CDR3: TGTGCCAGCAGACGCGGACTAGCGGGAGCTAGCACAGATACGCAGTATTTT.

In DNA form, the CDR3 reads TGCGCCAGCAGCTTGGAATCCCGCCACACCGAAAAACTGTTTTTT. Its protein product is CASSLESRHTEKLFF. J is TRBJ1-4 and V is TRBV5-1; D is ambiguous. Germline lookup yields CDR1 SGHRS and CDR2 YFSETQ. The CDR3 consists of 15 residues. V was trimmed by 0 bases and J by 8 bases, leaving 14 bases between them.

J is TRBJ2-7 and V is TRBV7-2; 8 nucleotides match TRBD1. Trimming cost V 4 bases and J 3 bases; bases outside gene matches: 2. The CDR3 extends over 13 amino acids. Germline lookup yields CDR1 SGHTA and CDR2 FQGNSA. As DNA, the CDR3 is TGTGCCAGCAGCTCGGGACAGGTCTACGAGCAGTACTTC. It encodes CASSSGQVYEQYF.

This clone was recorded once. This chain uses TRBV6-2 or TRBV6-3 with TRBJ2-7; 9 nucleotides line up with TRBD2. Germline lookup yields CDR1 MNHEY and CDR2 SVGEGT. The CDR3 loop spans 15 amino acids. The trim removed 0 bases at V and 3 bases at J, leaving 3 bases unmatched. The CDR3 nucleotides are TGTGCCAGCAGTTACTCGACTAGCGGATACTACGAGCAGTACTTC. As protein: CASSYSTSGYYEQYF.

The rearrangement joins TRBV28 to TRBJ2-3; D may be TRBD2 (5 bases). V was shortened by 7 bases and J by 5 bases, with 10 bases between the two germline ends. From germline, CDR1 is MDHEN and CDR2 SYDVKM. The CDR3 totals 12 residues. The CDR3 protein is CASNGDGDTQYF. CDR3 nucleotides: TGTGCCAGCAACGGGGATGGAGATACGCAGTATTTT.

This rearrangement joins TRBV28 to TRBJ2-7; 8 positions agree with TRBD2. The length of the CDR3 is 13 residues. The ends lost 6 bases at V and 6 bases at J; junction bases unmatched: 7. Per the germline V gene, CDR1 is MDHEN and CDR2 is SYDVKM. CDR3 bases: TGTGCCAGCAGCTTGACTAGCGTATCCGAGCAGTACTTC. This sequence encodes CASSLTSVSEQYF. The full variable domain, its missing parts supplied by reference TRBV28 and TRBJ2-7, is DVKVTQSSRYLVKRTGEKVFLECVQDMDHENMFWYRQDPGLGLRLIYFSYDVKMKEKGDIPEGYSVSREKKERFSLILESASTNQTSMYLCASSLTSVSEQYFGPGTRLTVT.

The CDR3 DNA reads as TGTGCCAGCAGTTATGGTAGGGTCGATAATTCACCCCTCCACTTT. Amino acid sequence: CASSYGRVDNSPLHF. This chain links TRBV6-5 with TRBJ1-6; D is unclear. Trimming stripped 3 bases from V and 5 bases from J, with 11 bases between. CDR1 is MNHEY and CDR2 is SVGAGI in the germline V gene. The CDR3 is 15 residues long.

The gene calls are TRBV6-2 or TRBV6-3 and TRBJ2-3; tentative D call: TRBD1 (5 bases). The CDR3 runs 14 residues. The V end was cut by 5 bases, the J end by 4 bases, with 13 bases between. Germline loops: CDR1 MNHEY, CDR2 SVGEGT. The CDR3 DNA reads TGTGCCAGCAGTCTACAGGACAACCCAGATACGCAGTATTTT. It encodes CASSLQDNPDTQYF.

The chain couples TRBV30 to TRBJ1-2; D ambiguous. Trimming took off 4 bases at V and 4 bases at J, with 16 bases between the two ends. Germline values: CDR1 GTSNPN, CDR2 SVGIG (reference sequence). This CDR3 comprises 14 residues. In nucleotides, the CDR3 is TGTGCCTGGACTACGGTGCCCAGCTCCTATGGCTACACCTTC. This sequence encodes CAWTTVPSSYGYTF.